This T cell receptor beta chain was recovered during a study of shared clonotypes between healthy human individuals. Study overall: With ages of 18 to 49, the donors were a couple of women and a few men. General study findings and limits: Donor scarcity curtailed the genetic and exposure-history diversity represented herein.

Notes on this clone: The antigen remains unidentified.

The assay was immunoSEQ multiplex PCR, and TCRdb's table has in-frame clones only and misses some. The sample has roughly 490,000 clones, about three quarters seen once. V dropped 5 bases and J dropped 5; count of bases not matched to a gene: 6. There are 14 residues in the CDR3. Per the germline V gene, CDR1 is LNHNV and CDR2 is YYDKDF (reference sequence). This chain joins TRBV15 and TRBJ1-2; 9 bases fit TRBD1. The clonotype comes from a woman aged 40 to 50 in good health. Some clones in this sample may be carry-over from other donors' samples. The source material was PBMCs. CDR3 protein: CATSGTGGEYGYTF. CDR3 coding DNA: TGTGCCACCAGCGGTACAGGGGGCGAATATGGCTACACCTTC.